What follows are 14 T cell receptor beta chains derived from one specimen sequenced in a study of T cells after yellow fever vaccination. TCRdb called the 5' RACE reads again in MiXCR, with one record for every CDR3 protein. In the table there are 450,000 to 550,000 distinct CDR3 sequences, 21% of which are singletons. The material sequenced was PBMCs, taken approximately 22 days after the first yellow fever vaccination. The receptors come from a man aged 18 to 29 who received the YFV17D yellow fever vaccine.

The rearrangement links TRBV9 to TRBJ2-2; D gene ambiguous. The V gene lost 4 bases and the J gene lost 4 bases, with 14 bases spanning the gap. Per the germline V gene, CDR1 is SGDLS and CDR2 is YYNGEE. There are 15 residues in the CDR3. The CDR3 sequence: CASSTNRLPTGELFF. CDR3 nucleotides: TGTGCCAGCAGCACAAATCGACTGCCCACCGGGGAGCTGTTTTTT.

The chain has TRBV27 and TRBJ2-3; D ambiguous. The CDR3 spans 12 residues. Germline CDR1 reads MNHEY; CDR2 reads SMNVEV (reference sequence). The V gene lost 4 bases and the J gene lost 14 bases, with 16 bases spanning the gap. Here the CDR3 DNA reads TGTGCCAGCAGTTCTTACACGGATAGAAGGTATTTT. Translated, it gives CASSSYTDRRYF.

The chain is built from TRBV18 and TRBJ2-3, with a weak D call TRBD1 (6 bases). Germline V gene lookup returns CDR1 KGHSH and CDR2 LQKENI. V gave up 5 bases and J gave up 2 bases, with 14 bases separating them. CDR3 size: 15 residues. The CDR3, as DNA: TGTGCCAGCTCATCACAGGGATGGGTCACAGATACGCAGTATTTT. As protein: CASSSQGWVTDTQYF. Filled out from reference TRBV18 and TRBJ2-3, the complete variable domain reads NAGVMQNPRHLVRRRGQEARLRCSPMKGHSHVYWYRQLPEEGLKFMVYLQKENIIDESGMPKERFSAEFPKEGPSILRIQQVVRGDSAAYFCASSSQGWVTDTQYFGPGTRLTVL.

This chain uses TRBV20-1 with TRBJ1-2; TRBD1 agrees at 7 bases. V was pared by 2 bases and J by 8 bases, with 8 bases of the junction left unmatched. Germline V gives CDR1 DFQATT, CDR2 SNEGSKA (reference sequence). The CDR3 contains 13 residues. CDR3 region: CSARRRGPAGYTF. The CDR3 nucleotides read TGCAGTGCTAGACGAAGGGGGCCCGCAGGCTACACCTTC.

CDR3 nucleotide sequence: TGTGCCAGCAGCTCCGCCCTGAACACTGAAGCTTTCTTT. Translation: CASSSALNTEAFF. V usage is TRBV14 and J usage is TRBJ1-1, with D unresolved. Trimming took off 5 bases at V and 0 bases at J, with 7 bases between the two ends. CDR1 is SGHDN and CDR2 is FVKESK in the germline V gene. CDR3 length equals 13 residues.

This clonotype was found a few times. The gene calls are TRBV3-1 and TRBJ2-7; 7 bases are shared with TRBD1. Germline CDR1 reads LGHDT; CDR2 reads YNNKEL (reference sequence). V shed 2 bases and J 3 bases; nucleotides not matched to a gene: 4. The CDR3 runs to 14 residues. CDR3 in amino acids: CASSQNYRGYEQYF. The CDR3 coding sequence is TGTGCCAGCAGCCAAAACTACAGGGGCTACGAGCAGTACTTC.

V is TRBV5-4 and J is TRBJ1-1; 7 bases are shared with TRBD1. CDR3 length: 16 residues. With V trimmed by 5 bases and J by 5 bases, 15 bases remained unmatched. Germline V gene sequence: CDR1 SGHNT, CDR2 YYREEE (reference sequence). CDR3 nucleotides: TGTGCCAGCAGTTTTGACGAGAGTGACAGGGAAACTGAAGCTTTCTTT. As protein: CASSFDESDRETEAFF.

This sequence joins TRBV10-3 and TRBJ2-5; D is possibly TRBD1 (7 bases). This CDR3 contains 19 residues. Deletions cut 2 bases from V and 5 bases from J, with 27 bases between. CDR1 is ENHRY, CDR2 SYGVKD, per germline. CDR3 sequence (DNA): TGTGCCATCAGTGAGCAACGCGGGATGACAGGGACTGCGAGGGAGACCCAGTACTTC. Protein sequence: CAISEQRGMTGTARETQYF.

The chain has TRBV6-2 or TRBV6-3 and TRBJ2-3; 14 bases line up with TRBD2. This CDR3 has 16 residues. Germline V gives CDR1 MNHEY, CDR2 SVGEGT. J lost 2 bases, V lost 6 bases, and 4 bases had no gene match. As DNA, the CDR3 is TGTGCCAGCAGCGGACTAGCGGGGGGTCCCACAGATACGCAGTATTTT. Its protein product is CASSGLAGGPTDTQYF.

At least ten counts were recorded for this clonotype. This chain connects TRBV5-1 to TRBJ1-4; D is ambiguous. CDR3 size: 15 residues. CDR1 is SGHRS, CDR2 YFSETQ, per germline. Trimming stripped 0 bases from V and 0 bases from J, with 6 bases between. CDR3 residues: CASSLGPSTNEKLFF. The CDR3 coding sequence is TGCGCCAGCAGCTTGGGGCCCTCAACTAATGAAAAACTGTTTTTT.

This clonotype was observed a few times. The chain is built from TRBV9 and TRBJ2-3; D is unresolved. V was pared by 4 bases and J by 4 bases, with 13 bases between. This CDR3 is built from 14 residues. The germline V gene has CDR1 SGDLS and CDR2 YYNGEE. The CDR3 sequence: CASSTETAADTQYF. In DNA, the CDR3 is TGTGCCAGCAGCACTGAGACGGCTGCAGATACGCAGTATTTT.

The rearrangement uses TRBV30 and TRBJ2-7, with D possibly matching TRBD1 (6 bases). CDR1 is GTSNPN and CDR2 is SVGIG in the germline V gene (reference sequence). With 3 bases removed from V and 3 bases from J, the gap between germline ends came to 12 bases. The CDR3 has 13 amino acids. CDR3 DNA: TGTGCCTGGAGCCGGGACACCAACTACGAGCAGTACTTC. This codes for CAWSRDTNYEQYF.

The chain is built from TRBV7-9 and TRBJ2-1; 9 positions agree with TRBD1. The CDR3 runs to 15 residues. The trim removed 5 bases at V and 8 bases at J, leaving 10 bases unmatched. Germline values: CDR1 SEHNR, CDR2 FQNEAQ (reference sequence). The CDR3 sequence is CASSTWDRVFYEQFF. The CDR3 region has the DNA TGTGCCAGCAGCACATGGGACAGGGTTTTCTATGAGCAGTTCTTC.

This clonotype has just a few counts. The V gene is TRBV5-1, the J gene TRBJ1-1, with D tentatively TRBD1 (6 bases). CDR3 length equals 14 residues. Trimming removed 3 bases at V and 0 bases at J, with 9 bases between. CDR1 is SGHRS, CDR2 YFSETQ, per germline. The CDR3 nucleotides are TGCGCCAGCAGCTCACAGGGTATGAACACTGAAGCTTTCTTT. Protein: CASSSQGMNTEAFF. The full variable domain, completed using reference TRBV5-1 and TRBJ1-1, is KAGVTQTPRYLIKTRGQQVTLSCSPISGHRSVSWYQQTPGQGLQFLFEYFSETQRNKGNFPGRFSGRQFSNSRSEMNVSTLELGDSALYLCASSSQGMNTEAFFGQGTRLTVV.